This T cell receptor (beta chain) was sequenced for a study of T-cell reconstitution after alpha-beta-depleted transplantation in children. As it was prepared, the TCRbeta library received unique molecular identifiers. TCRdb reanalysed the PCR reads using MiXCR and keeps one entry per CDR3 protein. The sample contains about 580,000 distinct CDR3 sequences, more than 20% of which appear only once. About this clonotype itself: Its matching antigen is unknown.

Study outcomes and limitations: It was surviving recipient T cells and thymic progenitors that gave some patients high TCRbeta diversity at day 60. The study reportedly traced alpha-beta T cells about two months after transplant to several hundred expanded graft clones. Hyperexpanded clones declined; after one year, newly produced T cells mostly supplied diversity.

V was clipped by 0 bases and J by 6 bases, with 17 bases between them. The CDR3 spans 16 residues. CDR1 and CDR2 (germline): DFQATT, SNEGSKA (reference sequence). This TCR was sampled from a boy under three years old who had a stem cell transplant for acute myeloid leukemia, so the T cells may come from the graft donor. The chain combines TRBV20-1 with TRBJ2-2, with a weak D call TRBD2 (5 bases). Material: PBMCs, mostly from graft donor cells, obtained 360 days after TCRalphabeta/CD19-depleted stem cell transplant. Here the CDR3 DNA reads TGCAGTGCTAGAGATCCCGGACGAACCGGGGCCGGGGAGCTGTTTTTT. Protein: CSARDPGRTGAGELFF.